This record concerns one T cell receptor (beta chain) sequence. This clonotype has only a few counts. No antigen is known for it. No base qualities exist here, and no much larger clone lies one base off it. The CDR3 goes from the cysteine to the phenylalanine over 13 residues. Left in the record is the CDR3 DNA by itself, 39 bases read in frame from the first base. According to the germline V gene, CDR1 reads SQVTM and CDR2 reads ANQGSEA. V is cut by 2 bases and J by 1 base, and the space between the germline ends is 8 bases. The data were obtained in a study of response to subunit inactivated influenza vaccine (dated by TCRdb to between 2018 and 2020). Turning to the overall study: To follow how T cells responded to a trivalent subunit inactivated influenza vaccine, the researchers relied on deep quantitative profiling of the T cell receptor repertoire.

General study outcomes and caveats: According to the authors, only a limited number of new T cells may be recruited by each seasonal influenza vaccination.

Library construction relied on RT-PCR. The sample was run on an Illumina HiSeq 2500. Using fastp trimming at Q25 and MiXCR clonotype assembly, TCRdb reanalyzed the public sequencing data and kept in-frame beta chains. Every CDR3 protein is listed once, alongside the most common genes and DNA of its rows. The sample table holds more than 700,000 distinct CDR3 sequences, of which roughly 20% were seen once. Roughly 10% of the sample lies in the top ten. Here the chain combines TRBV29-1 and TRBJ1-1; the D region possibly corresponds to TRBD1 (6 bases align). The clonotype originates from a middle-aged man who received an inactivated influenza vaccine. Donor details come from another sample of the same person, matched by shared clones. The input for sequencing was PBMCs from blood, taken roughly 5 days after vaccination. The nucleotides are TGCAGCGTTGAAACAGGGCCGAACACTGAAGCTTTCTTT. It translates as CSVETGPNTEAFF.